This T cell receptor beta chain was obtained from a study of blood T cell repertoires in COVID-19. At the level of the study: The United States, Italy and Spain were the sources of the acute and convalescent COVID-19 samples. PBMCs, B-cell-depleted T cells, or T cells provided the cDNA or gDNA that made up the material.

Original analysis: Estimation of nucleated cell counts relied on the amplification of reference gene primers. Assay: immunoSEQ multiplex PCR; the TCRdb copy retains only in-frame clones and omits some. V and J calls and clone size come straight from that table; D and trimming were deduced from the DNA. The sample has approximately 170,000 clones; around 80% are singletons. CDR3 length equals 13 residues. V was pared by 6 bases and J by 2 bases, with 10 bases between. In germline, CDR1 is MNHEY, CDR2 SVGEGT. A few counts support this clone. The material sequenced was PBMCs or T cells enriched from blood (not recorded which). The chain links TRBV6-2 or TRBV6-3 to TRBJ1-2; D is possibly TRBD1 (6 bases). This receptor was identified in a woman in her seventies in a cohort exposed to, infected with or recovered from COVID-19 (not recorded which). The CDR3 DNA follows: TGTGCCAGCAGCCCCCAGGGGAACTATGGCTACACCTTC. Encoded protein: CASSPQGNYGYTF.